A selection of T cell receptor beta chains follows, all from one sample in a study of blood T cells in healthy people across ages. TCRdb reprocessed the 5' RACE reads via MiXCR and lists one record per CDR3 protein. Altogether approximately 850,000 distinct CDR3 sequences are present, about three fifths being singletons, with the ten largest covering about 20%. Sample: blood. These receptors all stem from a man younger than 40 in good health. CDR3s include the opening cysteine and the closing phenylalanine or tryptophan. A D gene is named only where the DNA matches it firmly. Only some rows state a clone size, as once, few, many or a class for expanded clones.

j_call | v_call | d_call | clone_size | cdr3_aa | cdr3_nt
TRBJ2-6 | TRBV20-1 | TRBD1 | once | CSAPTGAGANVLTF | TGCAGTGCTCCCACAGGGGCTGGGGCCAACGTCCTGACTTTC
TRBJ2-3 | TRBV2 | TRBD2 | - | CASSPLGLAGKDTQYF | TGTGCCAGCAGTCCACTTGGACTAGCGGGGAAGGATACGCAGTATTTT
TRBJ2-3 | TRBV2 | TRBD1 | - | CASMERTGTGLTDTQYF | TGCGCCTCAATGGAAAGGACCGGGACAGGCCTCACAGATACGCAGTATTTT
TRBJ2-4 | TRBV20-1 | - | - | CSARVSRANIQYF | TGCAGTGCTAGAGTCTCACGGGCAAACATTCAGTACTTC
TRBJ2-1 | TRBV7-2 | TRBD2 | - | CASSQTSGSYNEQFF | TGTGCCAGCAGCCAAACTAGCGGGAGCTACAATGAGCAGTTCTTC
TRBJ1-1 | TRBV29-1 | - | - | CSVTSEALNTEAFF | TGCAGCGTTACCTCTGAGGCTTTGAACACTGAAGCTTTCTTT
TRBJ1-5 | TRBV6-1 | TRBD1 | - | CASTGTGLNQPQHF | TGTGCCAGCACCGGGACAGGACTTAATCAGCCCCAGCATTTT
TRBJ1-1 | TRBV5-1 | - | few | CASSLEGPNRDTEAFF | TGCGCCAGCAGCTTGGAAGGCCCCAACAGGGACACTGAAGCTTTCTTT
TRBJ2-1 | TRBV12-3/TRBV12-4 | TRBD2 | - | CASSLVPGTSGSYNEQFF | TGTGCCAGCAGTTTAGTCCCGGGGACTAGCGGATCCTACAATGAGCAGTTCTTC
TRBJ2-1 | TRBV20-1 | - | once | CNAWTGEAGADEQFF | TGCAATGCTTGGACAGGGGAAGCGGGAGCCGATGAGCAGTTCTTC
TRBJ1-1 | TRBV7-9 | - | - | CASSPRSTLPNTEAFF | TGTGCCAGCAGCCCGAGATCGACACTCCCCAACACTGAAGCTTTCTTT
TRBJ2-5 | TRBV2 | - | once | CASKVETQYF | TGTGCCAGCAAGGTGGAGACCCAGTACTTC
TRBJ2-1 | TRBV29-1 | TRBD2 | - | CSVHSGGSSYNEQFF | TGCAGCGTTCACAGCGGGGGGAGCTCCTACAATGAGCAGTTCTTC
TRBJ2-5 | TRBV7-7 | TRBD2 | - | CASSLLAGVVETQYF | TGTGCTAGCAGCTTACTAGCGGGAGTGGTGGAGACCCAGTACTTC
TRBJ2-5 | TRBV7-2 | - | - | CASHTQGIHNEQYF | TGTGCCAGCCATACTCAGGGGATACACAATGAGCAGTACTTC
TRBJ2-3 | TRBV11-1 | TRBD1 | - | CASSEGGQVQYF | TGTGCCAGCAGCGAAGGCGGACAGGTTCAGTATTTT
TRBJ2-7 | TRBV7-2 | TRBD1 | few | CASRPWGPTGHSSYEQYF | TGTGCCAGCAGACCCTGGGGGCCGACAGGGCATAGCTCCTACGAGCAGTACTTC
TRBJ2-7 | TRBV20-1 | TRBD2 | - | CSAIGETSGRGIEQYF | TGCAGTGCAATCGGTGAGACTAGCGGGAGGGGGATCGAGCAGTACTTC
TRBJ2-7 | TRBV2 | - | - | CASSVVGDEQYF | TGTGCCAGCAGTGTGGTGGGGGACGAGCAGTACTTC
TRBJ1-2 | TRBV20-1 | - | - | CSAGTPGANYGYTF | TGCAGTGCCGGCACCCCCGGGGCTAACTATGGCTACACCTTC
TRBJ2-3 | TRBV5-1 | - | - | CASSLEGPVSGGGTDTQYF | TGCGCCAGCAGCTTGGAGGGTCCGGTTAGCGGAGGTGGCACAGATACGCAGTATTTT
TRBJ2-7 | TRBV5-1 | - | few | CASGATTDEQYF | TGCGCCAGCGGGGCCACGACGGACGAGCAGTACTTC